This TCR beta chain was identified during a study of OX40 agonist ivuxolimab in advanced cancers. Background on the study: The patients received agonistic anti-OX40 (CD134) antibody ivuxolimab.

Clones were read by immunoSEQ multiplex PCR, and TCRdb kept only the in-frame ones, dropping some. The repertoire includes roughly 9,700 clones, around four fifths of them detected once, and about 30% sits in the top ten. A history of autoimmune disease or systemic immunosuppression excluded patients. CDR3 length: 13 amino acids. Trimming cost V 7 bases and J 3 bases; bases outside gene matches: 4. Germline CDR1 and CDR2: GTSNPN and SVGIG (reference sequence). The chain carries TRBV30 and TRBJ2-2; 8 bases align to TRBD1. The receptor was isolated from an adult with an advanced solid tumor such as melanoma, head and neck, liver or kidney cancer. The sequenced sample was CD4+ or CD8+ T cells sorted from blood, obtained in a trial of the OX40 agonist ivuxolimab. CDR3 sequence reads: CAYGQGDTGELFF. In DNA, the CDR3 is TGTGCCTACGGACAGGGTGACACCGGGGAGCTGTTTTTT.